The entry that follows covers one T cell receptor beta chain sequence. The sample originates from a study of blood T cell repertoires in COVID-19. Study summary: The samples span acute and convalescent COVID-19 from the United States, Italy and Spain. From T cells, B-cell-depleted T cells, or PBMCs came the material, which was cDNA or gDNA.

The CDR3 has 14 residues. J lost 2 bases, V lost 4 bases, and 5 bases had no gene match. Germline-derived CDR1 and CDR2 are SGDLS and YYNGEE. Profiled with immunoSEQ multiplex PCR; TCRdb holds only in-frame clones, not every one. Of some 120,000 clones in the sample, about 80% were seen once. Sequencing used peripheral blood. The clonotype comes from a woman aged 45-59 years with acute or convalescent COVID-19. The gene calls are TRBV9 and TRBJ2-7; 8 bases are a match to TRBD1. The CDR3 loop is CASSLGQEPYEQYF. The CDR3 bases are TGTGCCAGCAGCTTGGGACAGGAACCCTACGAGCAGTACTTC.